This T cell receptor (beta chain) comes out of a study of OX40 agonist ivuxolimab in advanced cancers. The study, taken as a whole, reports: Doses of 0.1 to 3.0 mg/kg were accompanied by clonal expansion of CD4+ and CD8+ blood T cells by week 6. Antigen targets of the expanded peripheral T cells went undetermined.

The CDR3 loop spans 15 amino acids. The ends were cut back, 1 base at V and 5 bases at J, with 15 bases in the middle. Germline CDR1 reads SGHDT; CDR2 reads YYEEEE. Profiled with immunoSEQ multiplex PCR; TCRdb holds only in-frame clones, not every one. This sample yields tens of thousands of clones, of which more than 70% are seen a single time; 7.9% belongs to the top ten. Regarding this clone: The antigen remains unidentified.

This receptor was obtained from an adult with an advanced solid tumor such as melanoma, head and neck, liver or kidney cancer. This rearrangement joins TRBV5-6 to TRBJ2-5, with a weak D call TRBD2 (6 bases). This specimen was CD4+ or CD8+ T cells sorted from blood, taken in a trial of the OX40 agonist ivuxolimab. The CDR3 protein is CASSLWRLVLETQYF. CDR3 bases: TGTGCCAGCAGCTTGTGGAGACTAGTCTTGGAGACCCAGTACTTC.